Presented here are 12 T cell receptor beta chains from one specimen sequenced in a study of graft-versus-host responses after intestinal transplantation. Responders (roughly 200,000, CFSE-labeled) were co-plated with roughly 200,000 irradiated, violet-dye-labeled stimulators. Profiled with immunoSEQ multiplex PCR; TCRdb holds only in-frame clones, not every one. Of 13,000 to 15,000 clones listed, about 30% are singletons. The sample here was alloreactive CD8+ T cells from a mixed lymphocyte reaction culture, taken before intestinal transplant. Subset of the sample: CFSE-low proliferating T cells sorted from approximately 6-day pre-transplant mixed lymphocyte reaction (GvH or HvG direction). These TCRs come from a human patient who received an intestinal transplant.

The chain recombines TRBV9 with TRBJ2-3, with D possibly TRBD2 on 6 matching bases. Germline CDR1 SGDLS, CDR2 YYNGEE. The germline V and J ends were trimmed by 3 bases and 6 bases, with 14 bases remaining between them. This CDR3 comprises 14 residues. CDR3 in amino acids: CASSAPVGGDTQYF. The CDR3 DNA follows: TGTGCCAGCAGCGCCCCCGTAGGAGGGGATACGCAGTATTTT.

As regards this clone: A junction end diverges from the germline sequence, so it may reflect a read error. Distinct nucleotide sequences in the sample also encode this CDR3. The rearrangement joins TRBV6-1 to TRBJ1-1; tentative D call: TRBD1 (6 bases). The CDR3 covers 13 residues. Per the germline V gene, CDR1 is MNHNS and CDR2 is SASEGT. The CDR3 bases are TGTGCCAGCAGCGAAGGGGCAGGGGCCGAAGCTTTCTTT. Translated, it gives CASSEGAGAEAFF.

The chain carries TRBV9 and TRBJ1-1; maybe TRBD1 (6 bases). Trimming left V 4 bases short and J 1 base short, with 14 bases between. From germline, CDR1 is SGDLS and CDR2 YYNGEE. CDR3 size: 15 residues. CDR3: CASSPSGTPNTEAFF. CDR3 nucleotides: TGTGCCAGCAGCCCTTCCGGGACACCGAACACTGAAGCTTTCTTT.

This clone occurred a few times. This chain uses TRBV9 with TRBJ2-7; tentatively, D is TRBD1 (5 bases). Germline V gene lookup returns CDR1 SGDLS and CDR2 YYNGEE. Trimming removed 0 bases from V and 2 bases from J, with 9 bases in between. The CDR3 contains 14 residues. CDR3 loop: CASSVGGRAYEQYF. CDR3 sequence (DNA): TGTGCCAGCAGCGTAGGAGGCAGGGCCTACGAGCAGTACTTC.

This clone is medium-sized. The chain has TRBV4-3 and TRBJ2-7; 10 nucleotides align to TRBD1. Germline CDR1 reads LGHNA; CDR2 reads YSLEER. The trim removed 0 bases at V and 2 bases at J, leaving 4 bases unmatched. The CDR3 spans 16 residues. Here the CDR3 DNA reads TGCGCCAGCAGCCAAGAGAGTGACAGGGGGCCCTACGAGCAGTACTTC. This sequence encodes CASSQESDRGPYEQYF.

This chain uses TRBV6-5 with TRBJ2-7; 9 positions agree with TRBD1. V lost 5 bases and J lost 4; bases outside the gene matches: 6. CDR1 and CDR2 from the germline V gene are MNHEY and SVGAGI. The CDR3 is 14 amino acids. The CDR3 loop reads CASSPGQGEYEQYF. DNA of the CDR3: TGTGCCAGCAGTCCGGGACAGGGTGAGTACGAGCAGTACTTC.

In this sample, this clone turned up a few times. The chain combines TRBV11-2 with TRBJ2-7; TRBD1 is a possible D gene (6 bases). The CDR3 totals 14 residues. Germline V CDR1 and CDR2: SGHAT, FQNNGV. Trimming pared 4 bases from V and 3 bases from J, leaving 13 bases between. CDR3 DNA sequence: TGTGCCAGCAGCTCACTGACAGGTAGCTACGAGCAGTACTTC. It specifies CASSSLTGSYEQYF.

The V and J genes are TRBV9 and TRBJ2-1; possibly TRBD2 for D (5 bases). Trimming removed 4 bases from V and 2 bases from J, with 10 bases in between. CDR3 size: 14 residues. Germline V lookup: CDR1 SGDLS, CDR2 YYNGEE. CDR3 sequence (DNA): TGTGCCAGCAGCTTCGGACTGGCCTACAATGAGCAGTTCTTC. Translating gives CASSFGLAYNEQFF.

The chain links TRBV4-3 to TRBJ1-1; no clear D gene. Germline V gene lookup returns CDR1 LGHNA and CDR2 YSLEER. This CDR3 has 14 amino acids. The V end lost 1 base, the J end lost 4 bases, and 10 bases lay between the germline ends. The CDR3 protein is CASSQVASSTEAFF. The CDR3, as DNA: TGCGCCAGCAGCCAAGTAGCATCCAGCACTGAAGCTTTCTTT.

This clone was recorded a few times. The V and J genes are TRBV10-3 and TRBJ2-7, with 8 bases lining up with TRBD1. The CDR3 runs 12 residues. Germline loops: CDR1 ENHRY, CDR2 SYGVKD. V dropped 7 bases and J dropped 4; count of bases not matched to a gene: 3. CDR3 DNA sequence: TGTGCCATCACAGGGGGCGCTTACGAGCAGTACTTC. It encodes CAITGGAYEQYF.

The gene calls are TRBV30 and TRBJ2-7; 11 positions agree with TRBD1. CDR1 and CDR2 from the germline V gene are GTSNPN and SVGIG (reference sequence). V lost 1 base to trimming and J lost 4 bases; unmatched junction nucleotides: 3. This CDR3 contains 14 residues. The CDR3 loop is CAWSAGTGGYEQYF. DNA for the CDR3: TGTGCCTGGAGTGCGGGGACAGGGGGATACGAGCAGTACTTC. The whole variable domain, remainder taken from reference TRBV30 and TRBJ2-7, is SQTIHQWPATLVQPVGSPLSLECTVEGTSNPNLYWYRQAAGRGLQLLFYSVGIGQISSEVPQNLSASRPQDRQFILSSKKLLLSDSGFYLCAWSAGTGGYEQYFGPGTRLTVT.

This clone was seen a handful of times. The chain has TRBV27 and TRBJ2-5; D not certain. Germline V lookup: CDR1 MNHEY, CDR2 SMNVEV (reference sequence). The CDR3 runs to 13 residues. V shed 4 bases and J shed 3 bases, with 9 bases lying between them. CDR3 sequence reads: CASSSLGEETQYF. The CDR3 DNA follows: TGTGCCAGCAGTTCTCTCGGTGAAGAGACCCAGTACTTC.